This T cell receptor beta chain was sequenced during a study of control samples from healthy donors and cancer patients (dated by TCRdb to between 2020 and 2021). About this clone itself: The antigen this receptor binds is unknown. No base-level quality is on record; no much larger clone is a single base apart.

The receptor library was made with the immunoSEQ multiplex PCR assay. The table comes from immuneACCESS by way of TCRdb, which keeps in-frame sequences with V and J called. Part of the clones is missing from these tables; in studies checked, under half for an unresolved V gene and the rest for unknown reasons. Within this sample are 70,000 or so clones, with roughly nine tenths of them counted one time only. Of the sample, under 20% falls within the top ten clones. CDR1 SGDLS and CDR2 YYNGEE are derived from the germline V gene. At the junction V is shortened by 3 bases and J by 3 bases; bases outside the gene matches: 11. Measured from the cysteine to the phenylalanine, the CDR3 is 16 residues long. The kept DNA is CDR3 alone, 48 bases in frame from the first base.

This sequence uses TRBV9 and TRBJ2-7, and 8 junctional nucleotides match TRBD1. Sequencing was done on a sample of PBMCs. The TCR originated in a man aged 60 to 75 with lung cancer. The CDR3 region reads CASSAAPDRGDYEQYF. The DNA sequence reads TGTGCCAGCAGCGCCGCGCCCGACAGGGGCGACTACGAGCAGTACTTC.